Below are 32 T cell receptor beta chains sequenced from a single sample in a study of blood T cell repertoires in COVID-19 (dated by TCRdb to 2020 to 2022). Libraries were made using the immunoSEQ multiplex PCR assay. The immuneACCESS repertoire file appears here via TCRdb, limited to in-frame rearrangements. These files lack a portion of the clones; in checked studies, under half of the deficit traces to unresolved V genes, and the cause of the others is not known. The sample includes some 25,000 clones, with roughly 94% observed a single time. Roughly 4% of the sample comes from the top ten. The sample taken for sequencing was peripheral blood. The receptors were gathered from a woman between 50 and 59 years old with active COVID-19.

The V and J genes are TRBV2 and TRBJ1-4, with a weak D call TRBD1 (5 bases). Trimming shortened V by 6 bases and J by 4 bases, and 12 bases separated the two germline ends. The CDR3 sequence is 14 residues long. Germline V gene lookup returns CDR1 SNHLY and CDR2 FYNNEI. The CDR3 DNA is TGTGCCAGCAGGCGCAGGGCCGGTAATGAAAAACTGTTTTTT. Its translation: CASRRRAGNEKLFF.

The rearrangement joins TRBV2 to TRBJ1-5; D is uncertain. V was cut by 3 bases and J by 2 bases, with 8 bases left in between. The CDR3 length is 14 residues. Per germline, CDR1 SNHLY and CDR2 FYNNEI. CDR3 sequence: CASSDGGRNQPQHF. The CDR3 nucleotides are TGTGCCAGCAGTGACGGTGGGCGCAATCAGCCCCAGCATTTT.

This clone is a singleton in its sample. Here the CDR3 DNA reads TGCGCCAGCAGCAAAAGGACAGCCTCAACTAATGAAAAACTGTTTTTT. Its protein is CASSKRTASTNEKLFF. The genes are TRBV5-1 and TRBJ1-4; TRBD1 is a possible D gene (6 bases). Germline assignment: CDR1 SGHRS and CDR2 YFSETQ. The CDR3 spans 16 residues. Trimming cost V 4 bases and J 0 bases, with 13 bases left between them.

The chain recombines TRBV11-2 with TRBJ2-3, with TRBD2 as a possible D gene (6 bases). CDR3 length: 15 amino acids. Germline assignment: CDR1 SGHAT and CDR2 FQNNGV. V lost 1 base, J lost 1 base, and 9 bases lay in between. CDR3: CASSLVGRRTDTQYF. CDR3 nucleotide sequence: TGTGCCAGCAGCTTAGTCGGGAGACGCACAGATACGCAGTATTTT.

The chain links TRBV7-9 to TRBJ1-4; D gene ambiguous. Trimming removed 5 bases from V and 2 bases from J, with 12 bases in between. Germline values: CDR1 SEHNR, CDR2 FQNEAQ (reference sequence). The CDR3 length is 15 residues. DNA of the CDR3: TGTGCCAGCAGCCCGGGGAGGGCGACTAATGAAAAACTGTTTTTT. Translated: CASSPGRATNEKLFF.

This clone has only one observation. The chain uses TRBV7-8 and TRBJ2-5, with TRBD1 as a possible D gene (5 bases). Trimming cost V 1 base and J 7 bases, with 22 bases left between them. Germline loops: CDR1 SGHVS, CDR2 FQNEAQ. CDR3 size: 17 residues. The CDR3 coding sequence is TGTGCCAGCAGCTTAGGGTCAGGGTCCCTAGTCAGAGGGACCCAGTACTTC. The encoded protein is CASSLGSGSLVRGTQYF.

This sequence joins TRBV10-3 and TRBJ2-2, with 7 nucleotides matching TRBD2. CDR3 length equals 14 residues. V lost 11 bases, J lost 6 bases, and 12 bases stayed unmatched. Germline V lookup: CDR1 ENHRY, CDR2 SYGVKD. The CDR3 DNA follows: TGTGCCTCCTTGCGGGCGGGAGAAGCCGGGGAGCTGTTTTTT. Its translation: CASLRAGEAGELFF.

This chain uses TRBV2 with TRBJ2-4; TRBD1 is a possible D gene (5 bases). Germline lookup yields CDR1 SNHLY and CDR2 FYNNEI. With 6 bases removed from V and 9 bases from J, the gap between germline ends came to 18 bases. The CDR3 length is 14 residues. The CDR3 region has the DNA TGTGCCAGCAGAGGTGACGTGCCGCAGGGCATTCAGTACTTC. Translation: CASRGDVPQGIQYF.

The chain is built from TRBV10-3 and TRBJ2-3, with 8 nucleotides matching TRBD2. The junction had 5 bases not matched to a gene; V was cut back by 7 bases and J by 2 bases. CDR1 and CDR2 from the germline V gene are ENHRY and SYGVKD. The CDR3 covers 14 residues. CDR3 sequence: CAIKVGGATDTQYF. The CDR3, as DNA: TGTGCCATCAAGGTCGGGGGGGCCACAGATACGCAGTATTTT.

The chain joins TRBV18 to TRBJ2-3; D uncertain. CDR3 size: 15 residues. Trimming shortened V by 5 bases and J by 2 bases, and 14 bases separated the two germline ends. Germline values: CDR1 KGHSH, CDR2 LQKENI. The DNA for the CDR3 is TGTGCCAGCTCAACCCTGGCCTCACCCACAGATACGCAGTATTTT. It translates to CASSTLASPTDTQYF.

The gene calls are TRBV24-1 and TRBJ2-1, with D maybe TRBD2 (6 bases). Trimming removed 9 bases from V and 3 bases from J, with 11 bases in between. The CDR3 has 13 residues. Germline-derived CDR1 and CDR2 are KGHDR and SFDVKD. The CDR3 spells CATGGYSYNEQFF. CDR3 DNA sequence: TGTGCCACCGGAGGGTACAGCTACAATGAGCAGTTCTTC.

Here the CDR3 DNA reads TGTGCCAGCAGCTCACAGGAGAACTATGGCTACACCTTC. It encodes CASSSQENYGYTF. The chain joins TRBV7-8 to TRBJ1-2; weak D call: TRBD1 (5 bases). Germline V gives CDR1 SGHVS, CDR2 FQNEAQ. The CDR3 has 13 amino acids. Trimming took off 4 bases at V and 2 bases at J, with 8 bases between the two ends.

This clone was counted a single time. V usage is TRBV2 and J usage is TRBJ2-5; 12 bases agree with TRBD2. The CDR3 length is 17 residues. The J segment lost 3 bases and the V segment lost 7 bases, leaving 12 bases of the junction unmatched. CDR1 and CDR2 (germline): SNHLY, FYNNEI. This chain's CDR3 is CASIASGGAVLKETQYF. The CDR3 nucleotides are TGTGCCAGCATTGCTAGCGGGGGGGCCGTTTTAAAAGAGACCCAGTACTTC.

The CDR3 DNA reads as TGCAGCGTCCTTAGCGGGAGGGCCTCTGACAGCAATGAGCAGTTCTTC. Encoded protein: CSVLSGRASDSNEQFF. V and J are TRBV29-1 and TRBJ2-1; 11 nucleotides line up with TRBD2. CDR3 length: 16 residues. Germline loops: CDR1 SQVTM, CDR2 ANQGSEA. Trimming cost V 6 bases and J 6 bases; bases outside gene matches: 13.

V usage is TRBV15 and J usage is TRBJ2-7; D call uncertain. The CDR3 length is 14 residues. V lost 1 base and J lost 0, with 7 bases in between. Germline CDR1 and CDR2: LNHNV and YYDKDF (reference sequence). CDR3 sequence reads: CATSRGGSSYEQYF. DNA for the CDR3: TGTGCCACCAGCAGAGGAGGATCCTCCTACGAGCAGTACTTC.

This chain uses TRBV2 with TRBJ2-3; 7 bases align to TRBD1. The CDR3 sequence is 15 residues long. V shed 3 bases, J shed 4 bases, and the junction held 7 bases outside the gene matches. Germline lookup yields CDR1 SNHLY and CDR2 FYNNEI. Here the CDR3 reads CASSEGQRSADTQYF. Written as DNA, the CDR3 is TGTGCCAGCAGTGAGGGACAGCGTTCGGCAGATACGCAGTATTTT. Variable domain in full (rest from reference TRBV2 and TRBJ2-3): EPEVTQTPSHQVTQMGQEVILRCVPISNHLYFYWYRQILGQKVEFLVSFYNNEISEKSEIFDDQFSVERPDGSNFTLKIRSTKLEDSAMYFCASSEGQRSADTQYFGPGTRLTVL.

The chain joins TRBV19 to TRBJ1-1, with D perhaps matching TRBD1 (5 bases). The CDR3 totals 15 residues. Trimming took 1 base from V and 1 from J, leaving 10 bases between them. Looked up from germline, CDR1 is LNHDA and CDR2 is SQIVND (reference sequence). The CDR3 bases are TGTGCCAGTAGTATAGGGACGGGGGGGAACACTGAAGCTTTCTTT. This translates into CASSIGTGGNTEAFF. Full variable domain (remainder filled in from reference TRBV19 and TRBJ1-1): DGGITQSPKYLFRKEGQNVTLSCEQNLNHDAMYWYRQDPGQGLRLIYYSQIVNDFQKGDIAEGYSVSREKKESFPLTVTSAQKNPTAFYLCASSIGTGGNTEAFFGQGTRLTVV.

This sequence joins TRBV19 and TRBJ2-2; a possible D gene is TRBD2 (6 bases). The CDR3 runs to 14 residues. Germline V gene data show CDR1 as LNHDA and CDR2 as SQIVND (reference sequence). The ends were cut back, 6 bases at V and 3 bases at J, with 11 bases in the middle. CDR3 sequence: CASRNTGDTGELFF. The CDR3 nucleotides are TGTGCCAGTAGAAATACGGGGGACACCGGGGAGCTGTTTTTT.

V gene TRBV19 combines with J gene TRBJ2-3; 8 bases align to TRBD2. Germline-derived CDR1 and CDR2 are LNHDA and SQIVND (reference sequence). The CDR3 contains 15 residues. Unmatched junction bases numbered 5, after V lost 0 bases and J lost 6 bases. Written as DNA, the CDR3 is TGTGCCAGTAGTATAGATCAACGCGGGGGGGATACGCAGTATTTT. This gives the protein CASSIDQRGGDTQYF.

The V and J genes are TRBV2 and TRBJ2-5; 11 nucleotides agree with TRBD2. The germline V gene encodes CDR1 SNHLY and CDR2 FYNNEI. The junction had 6 bases not matched to a gene; V was cut back by 8 bases and J by 4 bases. This CDR3 has 14 residues. The CDR3 here is CASSLTSGGETQYF. The CDR3 DNA is TGTGCCAGCTCTTTAACTAGCGGGGGAGAGACCCAGTACTTC.

The chain combines TRBV11-2 with TRBJ1-4; 7 positions match TRBD1. CDR3 length: 15 amino acids. Germline loops: CDR1 SGHAT, CDR2 FQNNGV. With V trimmed by 5 bases and J by 0 bases, 3 bases remained unmatched. CDR3 DNA: TGTGCCAGCAGCCTCGGGACAGCAACTAATGAAAAACTGTTTTTT. Translation: CASSLGTATNEKLFF. Full variable domain (outside the CDR3, taken from reference TRBV11-2 and TRBJ1-4): EAGVAQSPRYKIIEKRQSVAFWCNPISGHATLYWYQQILGQGPKLLIQFQNNGVVDDSQLPKDRFSAERLKGVDSTLKIQPAKLEDSAVYLCASSLGTATNEKLFFGSGTQLSVL.

The chain links TRBV5-1 to TRBJ2-3; 7 positions agree with TRBD2. CDR1 and CDR2 (germline): SGHRS, YFSETQ. The CDR3 extends over 14 amino acids. J lost 5 bases, V lost 6 bases, and 9 bases had no gene match. CDR3 nucleotide sequence: TGCGCCAGCAAAATGAGGGCGGGGGAAGATACGCAGTATTTT. It yields the protein CASKMRAGEDTQYF. The variable domain in full, completed from reference TRBV5-1 and TRBJ2-3, reads KAGVTQTPRYLIKTRGQQVTLSCSPISGHRSVSWYQQTPGQGLQFLFEYFSETQRNKGNFPGRFSGRQFSNSRSEMNVSTLELGDSALYLCASKMRAGEDTQYFGPGTRLTVL.

This chain links TRBV29-1 with TRBJ2-7; the match to TRBD1 covers 9 bases. Germline loops: CDR1 SQVTM, CDR2 ANQGSEA. With 2 bases clipped from V and 5 bases from J, the junction kept 10 bases outside the gene matches. The CDR3 runs 15 residues. This chain's CDR3 is CSVETGQGSRDEQYF. Here the CDR3 DNA reads TGCAGCGTTGAAACGGGACAGGGCTCAAGGGACGAGCAGTACTTC.

This clone was seen just once. V gene TRBV12-3 or TRBV12-4 combines with J gene TRBJ1-2, with D uncertain. This CDR3 has 13 residues. V lost 2 bases and J lost 3, with 7 bases in between. CDR3 sequence: CASSLSPDYGYTF. The CDR3, as DNA: TGTGCCAGCAGTTTATCCCCTGACTATGGCTACACCTTC.

The sample holds one count of this clone. The rearrangement links TRBV5-1 to TRBJ2-1; TRBD2 matches at 9 bases. Germline loops: CDR1 SGHRS, CDR2 YFSETQ. The junction had 6 bases not matched to a gene; V was cut back by 1 base and J by 4 bases. The length of the CDR3 is 16 residues. This CDR3 reads CASSLSPGLAYNEQFF. The DNA of the CDR3 is TGCGCCAGCAGCTTGAGTCCGGGACTAGCTTACAATGAGCAGTTCTTC. The full variable domain, in which reference TRBV5-1 and TRBJ2-1 provide the parts outside the CDR3, is KAGVTQTPRYLIKTRGQQVTLSCSPISGHRSVSWYQQTPGQGLQFLFEYFSETQRNKGNFPGRFSGRQFSNSRSEMNVSTLELGDSALYLCASSLSPGLAYNEQFFGPGTRLTVL.

V gene TRBV3-1 (or the pseudogene TRBV3-2) combines with J gene TRBJ2-7; 10 bases are a match to TRBD2. The CDR3 consists of 15 residues. Trimming removed 3 bases from V and 3 bases from J; junction bases left unmatched: 5. Germline CDR1 and CDR2: LGHDT and YNNKEL (reference sequence). CDR3 sequence: CASSHTSGASYEQYF. The DNA of the CDR3 is TGTGCCAGCAGCCATACTAGCGGGGCGAGCTACGAGCAGTACTTC.

This chain joins TRBV28 and TRBJ1-1; D call uncertain. The germline gives CDR1 MDHEN, CDR2 SYDVKM. The CDR3 covers 13 residues. The germline V and J ends were trimmed by 7 bases and 0 bases, with 9 bases remaining between them. The CDR3 here is CASTSVLNTEAFF. In DNA, the CDR3 is TGTGCCAGCACCTCCGTATTGAACACTGAAGCTTTCTTT.

Concerning this clone: The sample contains more than one DNA sequence encoding this CDR3. The genes are TRBV27 and TRBJ2-3, with 7 nucleotides matching TRBD2. Germline CDR1 and CDR2: MNHEY and SMNVEV (reference sequence). This CDR3 has 16 amino acids. With V trimmed by 5 bases and J by 0 bases, 8 bases remained unmatched. The CDR3 region has the DNA TGTGCCAGCAGTCTACTAGCGCCGACTAGCACAGATACGCAGTATTTT. It specifies CASSLLAPTSTDTQYF.

In this sample, this clone turned up once. The V and J genes are TRBV18 and TRBJ2-3; 13 nucleotides agree with TRBD2. Germline CDR1 and CDR2: KGHSH and LQKENI. With 5 bases clipped from V and 6 bases from J, the junction kept 8 bases outside the gene matches. The CDR3 is 16 amino acids. The CDR3 coding sequence is TGTGCCAGCTCAGCCACTAGCGGGGGGGCCGGGGATACGCAGTATTTT. Its protein is CASSATSGGAGDTQYF. The full variable domain, with the rest looked up from reference TRBV18 and TRBJ2-3, is NAGVMQNPRHLVRRRGQEARLRCSPMKGHSHVYWYRQLPEEGLKFMVYLQKENIIDESGMPKERFSAEFPKEGPSILRIQQVVRGDSAAYFCASSATSGGAGDTQYFGPGTRLTVL.

This clone showed up just once. One end of the junction varies from germline; a read error may be responsible. V usage is TRBV5-1 and J usage is TRBJ2-3; TRBD2 is a possible D gene (5 bases). The germline V gene has CDR1 SGHRS and CDR2 YFSETQ. The CDR3 runs 15 residues. The CDR3 region is CASRLALANTDTQYF. CDR3 DNA: TGCGCCAGCAGATTGGCGCTAGCTAACACAGATACGCAGTATTTT.

V is TRBV18 and J is TRBJ1-5; a weak D match, TRBD1 (6 bases). This CDR3 is built from 16 residues. Trimming removed 1 base from V and 2 bases from J, with 12 bases in between. Germline assignment: CDR1 KGHSH and CDR2 LQKENI. The CDR3 sequence is CASSPQVSGGNQPQHF. The CDR3 bases are TGTGCCAGCTCACCACAGGTTTCAGGGGGCAATCAGCCCCAGCATTTT. Supplemented by reference TRBV18 and TRBJ1-5, the full variable domain reads NAGVMQNPRHLVRRRGQEARLRCSPMKGHSHVYWYRQLPEEGLKFMVYLQKENIIDESGMPKERFSAEFPKEGPSILRIQQVVRGDSAAYFCASSPQVSGGNQPQHFGDGTRLSIL.

The chain combines TRBV5-1 with TRBJ2-3, with a weak D call TRBD2 (6 bases). The CDR3 has 15 amino acids. V was shortened by 0 bases and J by 4 bases, with 12 bases between the two germline ends. The germline V gene has CDR1 SGHRS and CDR2 YFSETQ. CDR3 sequence (DNA): TGCGCCAGCAGCTTGGGCGGAGCTAGCGCAGATACGCAGTATTTT. It codes for CASSLGGASADTQYF.